The 27 T cell receptor beta chains below were found in one sample sequenced in a study of T cells in Graves' hyperthyroidism and ophthalmopathy. RNA transcripts yielded amplified TCR beta CDR3 regions. RT-PCR in the first round (using the HTBI primer set) targeted the TCR CDR3. TCRdb ran MiXCR on the multiplex PCR reads and lists one entry per CDR3 protein. The sample includes 650,000 to 800,000 distinct CDR3 sequences, about 45% of them seen just once. The material sequenced was peripheral blood or thyroid tissue (not recorded which). These receptors originate from an adult man with Graves' disease, either hyperthyroidism or ophthalmopathy (not recorded which).

This chain uses TRBV7-8 with TRBJ1-5; 7 nucleotides line up with TRBD1. V dropped 5 bases and J dropped 6; count of bases not matched to a gene: 13. The CDR3 totals 16 residues. Germline V CDR1 and CDR2: SGHVS, FQNEAQ. As DNA, the CDR3 is TGTGCCAGCAGCCTACAGGGGTGTCTGGTGGTTCAGCCCCAGCATTTT. It codes for CASSLQGCLVVQPQHF. Using reference TRBV7-8 and TRBJ1-5 for the parts outside the CDR3, the full variable domain is GAGVSQSPRYKVAKRGQDVALRCDPISGHVSLFWYQQALGQGPEFLTYFQNEAQLDKSGLPSDRFFAERPEGSVSTLKIQRTQQEDSAVYLCASSLQGCLVVQPQHFGDGTRLSIL.

This clonotype was seen a few times. The chain employs TRBV6-5 and TRBJ2-7; D uncertain. In germline, CDR1 is MNHEY, CDR2 SVGAGI. V was pared by 7 bases and J by 0 bases, with 22 bases between. The CDR3 is made up of 17 amino acids. The DNA for the CDR3 is TGTGCCAGCACCCTCCACCTGGGCACAGTGGGCTCCTACGAGCAGTACTTC. Its translation: CASTLHLGTVGSYEQYF.

This rearrangement joins TRBV20-1 to TRBJ2-2; D possibly corresponds to TRBD1 (6 bases). This CDR3 spans 12 amino acids. CDR1 and CDR2 from the germline V gene are DFQATT and SNEGSKA (reference sequence). V dropped 4 bases and J dropped 3 bases, with 6 bases sitting between them. CDR3 region: CSAKGDTGELFF. The DNA of the CDR3 is TGCAGTGCTAAGGGGGACACCGGGGAGCTGTTTTTT.

The chain employs TRBV12-3 or TRBV12-4 and TRBJ1-5; 8 bases line up with TRBD1. V lost 2 bases and J lost 3; bases outside the gene matches: 3. CDR3 size: 15 residues. The chain's CDR3 is CASSLRQGINQPQHF. In nucleotides, the CDR3 is TGTGCCAGCAGTTTACGACAGGGGATCAATCAGCCCCAGCATTTT.

The gene calls are TRBV7-3 and TRBJ2-5; D is perhaps TRBD1 or TRBD2 (6 bases each). The V end lost 5 bases, the J end lost 2 bases, and 15 bases lay between the germline ends. Per germline, CDR1 SGHTA and CDR2 FQGTGA. The CDR3 sequence is 15 residues long. CDR3 DNA sequence: TGTGCCAGCAGCCCGGGGGCGGTGGGGCAAGAGACCCAGTACTTC. Translating gives CASSPGAVGQETQYF.

This clonotype was seen many times. This chain links TRBV5-1 with TRBJ1-2, with 8 bases that match TRBD1. V lost 5 bases to trimming and J lost 2 bases; unmatched junction nucleotides: 2. The CDR3 is 13 residues long. Germline V gene lookup returns CDR1 SGHRS and CDR2 YFSETQ. The CDR3 loop is CASRWDRNYGYTF. CDR3 sequence (DNA): TGCGCCAGCAGATGGGACAGGAACTATGGCTACACCTTC.

This clonotype was found many times. The genes are TRBV7-9 and TRBJ1-6; perhaps TRBD1 as D (6 bases). The CDR3 runs 14 residues. Trimming pared 4 bases from V and 7 bases from J, leaving 11 bases between. The germline V gene has CDR1 SEHNR and CDR2 FQNEAQ (reference sequence). The CDR3 region has the DNA TGTGCCAGCAGCTCGACAGGAGGGAATTCACCCCTCCACTTT. Protein product: CASSSTGGNSPLHF.

Comment on this clonotype: A much larger clone sits a single nucleotide away, making a read error possible. The CDR3, as DNA: TGTGCCACCACTACCACCGGGGAGCTGTTTTTT. It yields the protein CATTTTGELFF. This rearrangement joins TRBV24-1 to TRBJ2-2; no definite D call. Trimming shortened V by 8 bases and J by 4 bases, and 4 bases separated the two germline ends. CDR3 length: 11 amino acids. CDR1 and CDR2 from the germline V gene are KGHDR and SFDVKD.

The chain uses TRBV19 and TRBJ1-1; TRBD1 might be the D (5 bases). Trimming cost V 9 bases and J 5 bases, with 19 bases left between them. The CDR3 runs to 14 residues. The germline V gene has CDR1 LNHDA and CDR2 SQIVND (reference sequence). CDR3 residues: CASSPTGQSTEAFF. DNA of the CDR3: TGTGCCAGCAGCCCGACGGGGCAATCAACTGAAGCTTTCTTT.

The V and J genes are TRBV10-3 and TRBJ1-2; 8 bases fit TRBD1. CDR1 is ENHRY and CDR2 is SYGVKD in the germline V gene. CDR3 length: 14 residues. V shed 11 bases, J shed 6 bases, and the junction held 14 bases outside the gene matches. As DNA, the CDR3 is TGTGCCTCCTCCGAGGGGCAGGGGGCAGATGGCTACACCTTC. As protein: CASSEGQGADGYTF.

V gene TRBV10-3 combines with J gene TRBJ2-6; D gene unclear. Germline V lookup: CDR1 ENHRY, CDR2 SYGVKD. The CDR3 length is 15 residues. Trimming left V 3 bases short and J 4 bases short, with 10 bases between. Written as DNA, the CDR3 is TGTGCCATCAGTGACCCAGTGACAGGGGCCAACGTCCTGACTTTC. Translation gives CAISDPVTGANVLTF.

This clonotype was detected a few times. V is TRBV6-1 and J is TRBJ2-7, with D possibly being TRBD1 or TRBD2 (5 bases each). Germline V gives CDR1 MNHNS, CDR2 SASEGT. The V end lost 6 bases, the J end lost 8 bases, and 11 bases lay between the germline ends. The CDR3 spans 11 residues. The CDR3, as DNA: TGTGCCAGCAGCCCACCGGGACAGCAGTACTTC. This sequence encodes CASSPPGQQYF.

The table lists this clonotype with a few counts. The chain employs TRBV20-1 and TRBJ2-7; 9 positions agree with TRBD1. The length of the CDR3 is 14 residues. Germline loops: CDR1 DFQATT, CDR2 SNEGSKA (reference sequence). The V and J ends lost 2 bases and 1 base, in that order; junction bases with no gene match: 3. Here the CDR3 DNA reads TGCAGTGCTAGACAGACAGGGGGTTCCTACGAGCAGTACTTC. This sequence encodes CSARQTGGSYEQYF.

The chain uses TRBV4-1 and TRBJ1-2, with 7 bases identical to TRBD1. V shed 3 bases and J 4 bases; nucleotides not matched to a gene: 11. CDR3 length equals 16 residues. CDR1 MGHRA and CDR2 YSYEKL come from the germline V gene. The CDR3 bases are TGCGCCAGCAGCCATGGTGGGACAGCCGTTCCCTATGGCTACACCTTC. It is translated as CASSHGGTAVPYGYTF.

The rearrangement uses TRBV25-1 and TRBJ1-4; TRBD1 is a possible D gene (6 bases). Germline CDR1 is MGHDK and CDR2 is SYGVNS. V lost 1 base and J lost 8, with 14 bases in between. CDR3 length: 15 amino acids. The CDR3, as DNA: TGTGCCAGCAGTGAATGGGGGGCGGGGGAGGAAAAACTGTTTTTT. The encoded protein is CASSEWGAGEEKLFF.

V is TRBV7-9 and J is TRBJ2-7; tentatively, D is TRBD1 or TRBD2 (6 bases each). Germline CDR1 SEHNR, CDR2 FQNEAQ (reference sequence). Trimming removed 4 bases at V and 3 bases at J, with 13 bases between. The CDR3 has 14 residues. The chain's CDR3 is CASSSYREDYEQYF. CDR3 DNA sequence: TGTGCCAGCAGCTCATACAGGGAGGACTACGAGCAGTACTTC.

The chain uses TRBV10-3 and TRBJ2-5; D perhaps matches TRBD2 (6 bases). The ends were cut back, 4 bases at V and 2 bases at J, with 14 bases in the middle. This CDR3 has 15 residues. CDR1 is ENHRY and CDR2 is SYGVKD in the germline V gene. In nucleotides, the CDR3 is TGTGCCATCAGTGCTAATTCCGGGAGACAAGAGACCCAGTACTTC. Encoded protein: CAISANSGRQETQYF.

This sequence joins TRBV25-1 and TRBJ2-7; tentatively, D is TRBD1 or TRBD2 (5 bases each). The CDR3 is made up of 15 amino acids. The V gene's germline CDR1 is MGHDK and CDR2 SYGVNS. The V and J ends lost 8 bases and 2 bases respectively, with 19 bases between them. The CDR3 is CASQDLAGTPYEQYF. The CDR3 DNA is TGTGCCAGCCAAGATCTCGCAGGGACCCCCTACGAGCAGTACTTC.

The J gene is TRBJ2-5, the V gene TRBV29-1, with D possibly matching TRBD2 (7 bases). The CDR3 contains 14 residues. V was pared by 7 bases and J by 5 bases, with 20 bases between. Germline CDR1 is SQVTM and CDR2 is ANQGSEA. The CDR3 nucleotides are TGCAGCGCCGACGGCCCAAGGGGGGGGGAGACCCAGTACTTC. This gives the protein CSADGPRGGETQYF.

This clonotype was picked up a small number of times. A junction end diverges from the germline sequence, so it may reflect a read error. The chain uses TRBV10-3 and TRBJ1-1, with 7 bases that match TRBD1. The germline V gene has CDR1 ENHRY and CDR2 SYGVKD. The CDR3 totals 15 residues. CDR3 nucleotides: TGTGCCAGCAGTCTTCGGAGGGGGCTGAACACTGAAGCTTTCTTT. It encodes CASSLRRGLNTEAFF.

V and J are TRBV20-1 and TRBJ1-1; D not certain. This CDR3 comprises 13 residues. V was trimmed by 6 bases and J by 1 base, leaving 12 bases between them. Germline V gene lookup returns CDR1 DFQATT and CDR2 SNEGSKA (reference sequence). The CDR3 reads CSASLDPNTEAFF. The CDR3 nucleotides read TGCAGTGCCTCGCTTGATCCGAACACTGAAGCTTTCTTT.

This clonotype has at least ten counts. The chain links TRBV7-9 to TRBJ2-7, with D unclear. The germline CDR1 and CDR2 sequences are SEHNR and FQNEAQ (reference sequence). V lost 5 bases and J lost 5, with 13 bases in between. The CDR3 sequence is 13 residues long. This chain's CDR3 is CASSRRHRDEQYF. DNA for the CDR3: TGTGCCAGCAGCCGGAGACATCGCGACGAGCAGTACTTC.

The sample holds many counts of this clonotype. This chain uses TRBV2 with TRBJ2-2; no reliable D call. CDR1 and CDR2 (germline): SNHLY, FYNNEI. The CDR3 is made up of 13 amino acids. With 5 bases removed from V and 1 base from J, the gap between germline ends came to 5 bases. The chain's CDR3 is CASSPMNTGELFF. DNA of the CDR3: TGTGCCAGCAGTCCTATGAACACCGGGGAGCTGTTTTTT.

This clonotype was counted at least ten times. The chain combines TRBV24-1 with TRBJ2-2; D gene ambiguous. CDR3 length equals 13 residues. The V and J ends lost 4 bases and 7 bases respectively, with 9 bases between them. Germline-derived CDR1 and CDR2 are KGHDR and SFDVKD. The CDR3 bases are TGTGCCACCAGTGACCAGGTTGGCGGGGAGCTGTTTTTT. It codes for CATSDQVGGELFF.

This clonotype appeared a few times. The chain's CDR3 is CASSSGTANQPQHF. As DNA, the CDR3 is TGTGCCAGCAGTTCCGGGACAGCTAATCAGCCCCAGCATTTT. The chain joins TRBV12-3 or TRBV12-4 to TRBJ1-5, with TRBD1 matching 7 bases. V dropped 4 bases and J dropped 4; count of bases not matched to a gene: 4. CDR3 length equals 14 residues.

This clonotype turned up a few times. DNA for the CDR3: TGTGCCAGCAGACAGACTCTGAGCACTGAAGCTTTCTTT. This translates into CASRQTLSTEAFF. The V call is TRBV5-4, the J call TRBJ1-1; unclear D gene. Trimming pared 5 bases from V and 4 bases from J, leaving 12 bases between. This CDR3 contains 13 residues. CDR1 and CDR2 (germline): SGHNT, YYREEE (reference sequence).

This clonotype was recorded a few times. The chain employs TRBV5-1 and TRBJ2-7; 9 bases fit TRBD1. V was clipped by 6 bases and J by 5 bases; unmatched bases: 9. CDR1 and CDR2 (germline): SGHRS, YFSETQ. CDR3 length: 14 amino acids. In DNA form, the CDR3 reads TGCGCCAGCAAACTACAGGGGGCTATCGACGAGCAGTACTTC. This translates into CASKLQGAIDEQYF.